This note documents a single T cell receptor (beta chain) sequence. As yet, its antigen is unknown. The sample originates from a study of cytomegalovirus exposure and HLA in healthy donors. General observations from the study: Later analysis found that TCR beta chains associated with HLA were more clonally expanded than other, equally common chains.

The PCR was carried out with 60 Vbeta primers and 13 Jbeta primers. The method was immunoSEQ multiplex PCR; TCRdb's version includes in-frame clones alone and lacks a portion of them. The sample features approximately 190,000 clones, with less than 6.5% in its top ten. Per germline, CDR1 SGHTA and CDR2 FQGNSA. Trimming took off 5 bases at V and 2 bases at J, with 12 bases between the two ends. The CDR3 loop spans 14 amino acids. This TCR was sampled from a man aged 25-40 years in good health and CMV-seronegative. The rearrangement joins TRBV7-2 to TRBJ1-2; D possibly corresponds to TRBD1 (6 bases). The sample comprised PBMCs. The CDR3 is CASSPDRTNYGYTF. In DNA form, the CDR3 reads TGTGCCAGCAGCCCCGACAGGACCAACTATGGCTACACCTTC.